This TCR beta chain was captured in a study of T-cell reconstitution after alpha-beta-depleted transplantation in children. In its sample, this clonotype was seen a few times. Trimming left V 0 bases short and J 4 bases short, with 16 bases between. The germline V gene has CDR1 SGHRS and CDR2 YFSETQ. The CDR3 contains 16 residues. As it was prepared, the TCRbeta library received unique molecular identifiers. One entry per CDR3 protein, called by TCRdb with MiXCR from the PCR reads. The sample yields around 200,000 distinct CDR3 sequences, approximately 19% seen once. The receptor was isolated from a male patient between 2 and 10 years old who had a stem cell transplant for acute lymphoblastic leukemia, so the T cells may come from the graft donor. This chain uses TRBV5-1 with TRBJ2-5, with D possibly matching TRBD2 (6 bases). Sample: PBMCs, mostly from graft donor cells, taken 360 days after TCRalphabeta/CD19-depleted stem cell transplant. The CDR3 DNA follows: TGCGCCAGCAGCTTGGATGGAGGGGCCGCGGGAGAGACCCAGTACTTC. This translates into CASSLDGGAAGETQYF.